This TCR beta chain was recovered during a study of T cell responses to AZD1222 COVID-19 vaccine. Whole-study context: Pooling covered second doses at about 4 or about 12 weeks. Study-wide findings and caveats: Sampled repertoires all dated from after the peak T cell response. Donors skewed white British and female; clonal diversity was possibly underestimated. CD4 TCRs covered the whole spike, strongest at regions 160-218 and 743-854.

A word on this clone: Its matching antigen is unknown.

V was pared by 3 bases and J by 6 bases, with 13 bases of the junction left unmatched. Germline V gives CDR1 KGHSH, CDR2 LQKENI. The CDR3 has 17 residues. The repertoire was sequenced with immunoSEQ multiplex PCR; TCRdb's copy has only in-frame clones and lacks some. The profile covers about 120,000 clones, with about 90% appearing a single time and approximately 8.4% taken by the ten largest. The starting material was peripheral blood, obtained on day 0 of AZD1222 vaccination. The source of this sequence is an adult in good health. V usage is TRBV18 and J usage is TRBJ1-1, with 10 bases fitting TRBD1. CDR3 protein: CASSPGTGAIGNAEAFF. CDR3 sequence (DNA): TGTGCCAGCTCACCCGGGACAGGGGCGATTGGTAATGCTGAAGCTTTCTTT.